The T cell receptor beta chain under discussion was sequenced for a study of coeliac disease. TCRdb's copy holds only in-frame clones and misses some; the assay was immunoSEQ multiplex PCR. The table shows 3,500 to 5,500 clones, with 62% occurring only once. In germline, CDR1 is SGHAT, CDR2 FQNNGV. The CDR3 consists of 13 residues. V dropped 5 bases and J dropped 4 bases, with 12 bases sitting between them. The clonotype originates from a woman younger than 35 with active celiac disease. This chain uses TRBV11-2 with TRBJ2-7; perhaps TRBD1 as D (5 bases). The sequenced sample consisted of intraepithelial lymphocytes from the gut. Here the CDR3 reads CASSLTDSYEQYF. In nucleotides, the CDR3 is TGTGCCAGCAGCCTTACCGACAGTTACGAGCAGTACTTC.